A selection of T cell receptor beta chains follows, all from one sample in a study of blood T cell repertoires in COVID-19. Libraries were prepared by immunoSEQ multiplex PCR; TCRdb keeps only in-frame clonotypes and omits some of them. This sample has about 350,000 clones; 87% occur once, and the top ten carry more than 5%. Sequencing was done on a sample of peripheral blood. The receptors come from a woman in her 50s with COVID-19, enrolled during active disease. The CDR3 runs from the conserved cysteine through the conserved F or W. The order of the fields is D gene, V gene, clone size, J gene, CDR3 protein, CDR3 DNA. A D gene is named only where the DNA matches it firmly. Clone size appears in some rows only: once, few, many, or a class for an expanded clone.

D gene: TRBD1; V gene: TRBV5-4; clone size: .; J gene: TRBJ2-7; CDR3 protein: CASRTRGYEQYF; CDR3 DNA: TGTGCCAGCAGGACCAGGGGGTACGAGCAGTACTTC
D gene: TRBD1; V gene: TRBV19; clone size: few; J gene: TRBJ1-5; CDR3 protein: CASSIQTGSQPQHF; CDR3 DNA: TGTGCCAGTAGTATACAGACAGGGAGTCAGCCCCAGCATTTT
D gene: .; V gene: TRBV5-6; clone size: .; J gene: TRBJ1-1; CDR3 protein: CASSLEHAGRTEAFF; CDR3 DNA: TGTGCCAGCAGCTTGGAGCATGCGGGAAGAACTGAAGCTTTCTTT
D gene: TRBD1; V gene: TRBV11-3; clone size: once; J gene: TRBJ1-2; CDR3 protein: CASSRTGANYGYTF; CDR3 DNA: TGTGCCAGCAGCCGGACAGGGGCGAACTATGGCTACACCTTC
D gene: TRBD1; V gene: TRBV10-3; clone size: .; J gene: TRBJ1-4; CDR3 protein: CAISSGQSNEKLFF; CDR3 DNA: TGTGCCATCAGTTCGGGACAGAGTAATGAAAAACTGTTTTTT
D gene: TRBD2; V gene: TRBV11-2; clone size: .; J gene: TRBJ2-1; CDR3 protein: CASSLTAGGYNEQFF; CDR3 DNA: TGTGCCAGCAGCTTAACAGCGGGAGGCTACAATGAGCAGTTCTTC
D gene: TRBD1; V gene: TRBV18; clone size: once; J gene: TRBJ2-7; CDR3 protein: CASSQGQGDEQYF; CDR3 DNA: TGTGCCAGCTCACAAGGACAGGGGGACGAGCAGTACTTC
D gene: TRBD1; V gene: TRBV7-7; clone size: once; J gene: TRBJ2-1; CDR3 protein: CASSLRQGGSYNEQFF; CDR3 DNA: TGTGCCAGCAGCTTACGACAGGGGGGTTCCTACAATGAGCAGTTCTTC
D gene: TRBD2; V gene: TRBV5-4; clone size: .; J gene: TRBJ2-1; CDR3 protein: CASSRGVSGLDEQFF; CDR3 DNA: TGTGCCAGCAGCCGTGGGGTTAGCGGGTTGGATGAGCAGTTCTTC
D gene: .; V gene: TRBV7-9; clone size: .; J gene: TRBJ1-4; CDR3 protein: CASSRTDANEKLFF; CDR3 DNA: TGTGCCAGCAGCCGGACAGATGCTAATGAAAAACTGTTTTTT
D gene: .; V gene: TRBV15; clone size: .; J gene: TRBJ2-2; CDR3 protein: CATSVRGGTYTGELFF; CDR3 DNA: TGTGCCACCAGCGTAAGGGGCGGGACTTACACCGGGGAGCTGTTTTTT
D gene: .; V gene: TRBV27; clone size: once; J gene: TRBJ1-5; CDR3 protein: CASSLWGLGGDNQPQHF; CDR3 DNA: TGTGCCAGCAGTTTATGGGGTCTGGGGGGGGACAATCAGCCCCAGCATTTT
D gene: TRBD2; V gene: TRBV5-5; clone size: few; J gene: TRBJ2-7; CDR3 protein: CASSWVGTNYEQYF; CDR3 DNA: TGTGCCAGCAGCTGGGTAGGGACTAACTACGAGCAGTACTTC
D gene: .; V gene: TRBV5-1; clone size: .; J gene: TRBJ2-1; CDR3 protein: CASSLASGDNEQFF; CDR3 DNA: TGCGCCAGCAGCTTGGCTTCGGGGGACAATGAGCAGTTCTTC
D gene: .; V gene: TRBV12-3/TRBV12-4; clone size: .; J gene: TRBJ2-2; CDR3 protein: CASSFSTTGELFF; CDR3 DNA: TGTGCCAGCAGTTTTAGTACCACCGGGGAGCTGTTTTTT
D gene: TRBD1; V gene: TRBV27; clone size: .; J gene: TRBJ1-3; CDR3 protein: CASSSAGGPGNTIYF; CDR3 DNA: TGTGCCAGCAGTTCGGCAGGGGGGCCTGGAAACACCATATATTTT
D gene: TRBD2; V gene: TRBV2; clone size: .; J gene: TRBJ2-7; CDR3 protein: CASNPSGAQYF; CDR3 DNA: TGTGCCAGCAACCCAAGCGGGGCGCAGTACTTC
D gene: TRBD2; V gene: TRBV6-5; clone size: .; J gene: TRBJ2-1; CDR3 protein: CASRVTGGPRNEQFF; CDR3 DNA: TGTGCCAGCAGGGTCACGGGAGGGCCTCGCAATGAGCAGTTCTTC
D gene: .; V gene: TRBV3-1/TRBV3-2; clone size: .; J gene: TRBJ2-3; CDR3 protein: CASSPTKPADTQYF; CDR3 DNA: TGTGCCAGCAGCCCGACTAAACCAGCAGATACGCAGTATTTT
D gene: .; V gene: TRBV5-4; clone size: .; J gene: TRBJ2-7; CDR3 protein: CASSLVEQGGYEQYF; CDR3 DNA: TGTGCCAGCAGCTTGGTTGAACAGGGTGGCTACGAGCAGTACTTC
D gene: TRBD2; V gene: TRBV5-1; clone size: .; J gene: TRBJ2-3; CDR3 protein: CASSSGTSGTHTQYF; CDR3 DNA: TGCGCCAGCAGCTCGGGGACTAGCGGGACGCATACGCAGTATTTT
D gene: .; V gene: TRBV29-1; clone size: many; J gene: TRBJ2-1; CDR3 protein: CSVTGHNEQFF; CDR3 DNA: TGCAGCGTTACAGGGCACAATGAGCAGTTCTTC
D gene: .; V gene: TRBV27; clone size: .; J gene: TRBJ1-3; CDR3 protein: CASSLRVGAGNTIYF; CDR3 DNA: TGTGCCAGCAGTCTGCGCGTAGGGGCTGGAAACACCATATATTTT
D gene: .; V gene: TRBV5-1; clone size: .; J gene: TRBJ2-5; CDR3 protein: CASSISGFQETQYF; CDR3 DNA: TGCGCCAGCAGCATTAGCGGATTCCAAGAGACCCAGTACTTC
D gene: .; V gene: TRBV4-2; clone size: .; J gene: TRBJ1-5; CDR3 protein: CASSQGQDYVQPQHF; CDR3 DNA: TGTGCCAGCAGCCAAGGTCAGGATTACGTTCAGCCCCAGCATTTT
D gene: .; V gene: TRBV21-1; clone size: .; J gene: TRBJ2-1; CDR3 protein: CASSPTSGRRNEQFF; CDR3 DNA: TGTGCCAGCAGCCCGACTAGCGGGAGACGGAATGAGCAGTTCTTC
D gene: .; V gene: TRBV12-3/TRBV12-4; clone size: .; J gene: TRBJ1-1; CDR3 protein: CASKRSPNTEAFF; CDR3 DNA: TGTGCCAGCAAAAGGAGCCCTAACACTGAAGCTTTCTTT